These 27 T cell receptor beta chains came from one sample sequenced in a study of blood T cell repertoires in COVID-19. Method: immunoSEQ multiplex PCR; TCRdb's copy keeps in-frame clones and lacks some. The table includes 110,000 to 150,000 clones, about four fifths detected once. The material sequenced was peripheral blood. The receptors were gathered from a woman older than 75 in a cohort sampled during active or convalescent COVID-19.

J is TRBJ2-5 and V is TRBV7-6; the match to TRBD2 covers 7 bases. The CDR3 loop spans 15 amino acids. The junction had 5 bases not matched to a gene; V was cut back by 0 bases and J by 4 bases. The germline gives CDR1 SGHVS, CDR2 FNYEAQ. The CDR3 DNA reads as TGTGCCAGCAGCTTAGCGCTCGGGAGGAGAGAGACCCAGTACTTC. This sequence encodes CASSLALGRRETQYF. Based on the CDR3 plus reference TRBV7-6 and TRBJ2-5, the full variable domain is GAGVSQSPRYKVTKRGQDVALRCDPISGHVSLYWYRQALGQGPEFLTYFNYEAQQDKSGLPNDRFSAERPEGSISTLTIQRTEQRDSAMYRCASSLALGRRETQYFGPGTRLLVL.

The gene calls are TRBV19 and TRBJ2-2; TRBD2 matches 8 bases. The CDR3 is made up of 16 amino acids. J lost 2 bases, V lost 7 bases, and 9 bases had no gene match. CDR1 is LNHDA, CDR2 SQIVND, per germline (reference sequence). CDR3 in amino acids: CASTHPGLANTGELFF. CDR3 coding DNA: TGTGCCAGTACCCACCCAGGACTAGCAAACACCGGGGAGCTGTTTTTT.

The chain is built from TRBV14 and TRBJ1-1; D perhaps matches TRBD1 (5 bases). The V gene lost 4 bases and the J gene lost 3 bases, with 15 bases spanning the gap. This CDR3 contains 15 residues. Germline assignment: CDR1 SGHDN and CDR2 FVKESK. The CDR3 sequence is CASSRWGSLDTEAFF. The CDR3 DNA is TGTGCCAGCAGCCGATGGGGCTCCTTGGACACTGAAGCTTTCTTT.

This clone appeared a single time. The chain combines TRBV3-1 (or the pseudogene TRBV3-2) with TRBJ2-3, with 14 bases lining up with TRBD2. Per germline, CDR1 LGHDT and CDR2 YNNKEL (reference sequence). The CDR3 extends over 14 amino acids. The CDR3 bases are TGTGCAACAAGGACTAGCGGGGGGCAGGATACGCAGTATTTT. Translated: CATRTSGGQDTQYF.

Remarks on this clone: Other DNA sequences from this sample encode an identical CDR3 as well. The chain carries TRBV5-6 and TRBJ2-3, with D tentatively TRBD1 (5 bases). V gave up 0 bases and J gave up 1 base, with 6 bases separating them. CDR1 and CDR2 from the germline V gene are SGHDT and YYEEEE. This CDR3 has 14 amino acids. The CDR3 nucleotides read TGTGCCAGCAGCTTGGGCAGGGGCACAGATACGCAGTATTTT. This encodes CASSLGRGTDTQYF. Full variable domain (outside the CDR3, taken from reference TRBV5-6 and TRBJ2-3): DAGVTQSPTHLIKTRGQQVTLRCSPKSGHDTVSWYQQALGQGPQFIFQYYEEEERQRGNFPDRFSGHQFPNYSSELNVNALLLGDSALYLCASSLGRGTDTQYFGPGTRLTVL.

This rearrangement joins TRBV7-9 to TRBJ1-2; D might be TRBD1 (5 bases). Germline V gene lookup returns CDR1 SEHNR and CDR2 FQNEAQ (reference sequence). Trimming stripped 5 bases from V and 4 bases from J, with 14 bases between. The CDR3 spans 14 residues. CDR3 region: CASSTGGRIYGYTF. The CDR3 DNA is TGTGCCAGCAGCACCGGGGGTAGGATCTATGGCTACACCTTC.

The rearrangement links TRBV7-9 to TRBJ2-1; TRBD2 agrees at 14 bases. Germline V gene data show CDR1 as SEHNR and CDR2 as FQNEAQ (reference sequence). This CDR3 contains 15 residues. V gave up 3 bases and J gave up 7 bases; unmatched junction bases: 2. The CDR3 spells CASSFGTSGGNEQFF. In DNA, the CDR3 is TGTGCCAGCAGCTTCGGGACTAGCGGGGGAAATGAGCAGTTCTTC.

The V call is TRBV28, the J call TRBJ1-6; 9 bases are shared with TRBD1. The CDR3 sequence is 14 residues long. V lost 6 bases and J lost 6; bases outside the gene matches: 3. Germline V gene lookup returns CDR1 MDHEN and CDR2 SYDVKM. CDR3 in DNA: TGTGCCAGCAGACGGACAGGGGCTAATTCACCCCTCCACTTT. The encoded protein is CASRRTGANSPLHF. Based on the CDR3 plus reference TRBV28 and TRBJ1-6, the full variable domain is DVKVTQSSRYLVKRTGEKVFLECVQDMDHENMFWYRQDPGLGLRLIYFSYDVKMKEKGDIPEGYSVSREKKERFSLILESASTNQTSMYLCASRRTGANSPLHFGNGTRLTVT.

This clone was recorded only once. V gene TRBV4-1 combines with J gene TRBJ2-1; the match to TRBD2 covers 12 bases. The V gene's germline CDR1 is MGHRA and CDR2 YSYEKL. CDR3 size: 16 residues. V lost 3 bases and J lost 7; bases outside the gene matches: 7. CDR3 nucleotide sequence: TGCGCCAGCAGCCAGGCCCTAGCGGGGGGGCTGAATGAGCAGTTCTTC. It codes for CASSQALAGGLNEQFF.

The J gene is TRBJ1-5, the V gene TRBV7-2; perhaps TRBD1 as D (5 bases). Germline V CDR1 and CDR2: SGHTA, FQGNSA. This CDR3 spans 15 amino acids. Trimming took off 5 bases at V and 2 bases at J, with 13 bases between the two ends. CDR3 loop: CASSPRQGGNQPQHF. The CDR3 region has the DNA TGTGCCAGCAGCCCGAGGCAGGGCGGCAATCAGCCCCAGCATTTT.

V gene TRBV7-2 combines with J gene TRBJ2-3; maybe TRBD2 (6 bases). The germline V gene encodes CDR1 SGHTA and CDR2 FQGNSA. V was cut by 2 bases and J by 2 bases, with 20 bases left in between. This CDR3 region has 18 residues. The CDR3 DNA is TGTGCCAGCAGCTTATCTGTCGGCGGGGCCCTCCCCACAGATACGCAGTATTTT. Residues: CASSLSVGGALPTDTQYF.

V and J are TRBV28 and TRBJ1-1; 7 bases map to TRBD1. V was clipped by 7 bases and J by 6 bases; unmatched bases: 14. Germline values: CDR1 MDHEN, CDR2 SYDVKM. The CDR3 spans 15 residues. The CDR3 sequence is CASNFDRAVRPEAFF. Here the CDR3 DNA reads TGTGCCAGCAACTTCGACAGGGCGGTCAGACCTGAAGCTTTCTTT.

This clone was observed a handful of times. The V gene is TRBV27, the J gene TRBJ1-2; TRBD1 is a possible D gene (6 bases). Germline CDR1 reads MNHEY; CDR2 reads SMNVEV (reference sequence). The V gene lost 0 bases and the J gene lost 7 bases, with 9 bases spanning the gap. The CDR3 has 13 amino acids. CDR3 region: CASSLSGGAGYTF. The DNA for the CDR3 is TGTGCCAGCAGTTTATCTGGGGGCGCTGGCTACACCTTC.

The rearrangement uses TRBV3-1 (or the pseudogene TRBV3-2) and TRBJ1-2; possible D gene TRBD1, 6 bases. V dropped 0 bases and J dropped 8 bases, with 16 bases sitting between them. The germline V gene has CDR1 LGHDT and CDR2 YNNKEL (reference sequence). The CDR3 runs 15 residues. The CDR3 DNA is TGTGCCAGCAGCCAAGATCCCCAGGGGATCGAGGGCTACACCTTC. Protein product: CASSQDPQGIEGYTF.

The chain is built from TRBV18 and TRBJ1-2, with D possibly TRBD1 on 6 matching bases. V shed 5 bases and J shed 3 bases, with 13 bases lying between them. The V gene's germline CDR1 is KGHSH and CDR2 LQKENI. CDR3 length: 14 residues. The CDR3 here is CASSTQGSDYGYTF. The CDR3 nucleotides are TGTGCCAGCTCAACCCAGGGGAGCGACTATGGCTACACCTTC.

The V call is TRBV2, the J call TRBJ1-5; D ambiguous. The CDR3 has 18 residues. Trimming shortened V by 6 bases and J by 4 bases, and 25 bases separated the two germline ends. CDR1 and CDR2 from the germline V gene are SNHLY and FYNNEI. The CDR3 protein is CASSDRVPGGRINQPQHF. DNA for the CDR3: TGTGCCAGCAGCGATAGGGTGCCGGGAGGACGCATTAATCAGCCCCAGCATTTT. Based on the CDR3 plus reference TRBV2 and TRBJ1-5, the full variable domain is EPEVTQTPSHQVTQMGQEVILRCVPISNHLYFYWYRQILGQKVEFLVSFYNNEISEKSEIFDDQFSVERPDGSNFTLKIRSTKLEDSAMYFCASSDRVPGGRINQPQHFGDGTRLSIL.

The genes are TRBV2 and TRBJ2-5, with 10 bases matching TRBD1. The CDR3 runs 14 residues. V lost 6 bases, J lost 5 bases, and 6 bases stayed unmatched. The germline gives CDR1 SNHLY, CDR2 FYNNEI. The CDR3 nucleotides read TGTGCCAGCAGGTTTCAGACAGGGGGCGAGACCCAGTACTTC. This sequence encodes CASRFQTGGETQYF.

V and J are TRBV27 and TRBJ1-5, with unresolved D. The germline gives CDR1 MNHEY, CDR2 SMNVEV (reference sequence). V lost 3 bases and J lost 4, with 10 bases in between. The CDR3 covers 14 residues. For the CDR3, the DNA is TGTGCCAGCAGTTTTGCAGCCAGGAATCAGCCCCAGCATTTT. This translates into CASSFAARNQPQHF.

The chain employs TRBV28 and TRBJ1-1; D gene uncertain. Trimming took 7 bases from V and 4 from J, leaving 7 bases between them. The CDR3 is 11 residues long. Germline-derived CDR1 and CDR2 are MDHEN and SYDVKM. The CDR3 reads CASTFVTEAFF. The CDR3 region has the DNA TGTGCCAGCACTTTCGTCACTGAAGCTTTCTTT.

V gene TRBV29-1 combines with J gene TRBJ2-3, with a tentative D call TRBD1 (6 bases). Germline CDR1 is SQVTM and CDR2 is ANQGSEA. The CDR3 spans 14 residues. For the CDR3, the DNA is TGCGCGGTCCAGGGGCAAGAAGGCACAGATACGCAGTATTTT. Residues: CAVQGQEGTDTQYF.

The rearrangement links TRBV5-6 to TRBJ2-7; possible D gene TRBD1, 6 bases. Germline-derived CDR1 and CDR2 are SGHDT and YYEEEE. V lost 1 base and J lost 5, with 16 bases in between. The CDR3 contains 15 residues. CDR3 bases: TGTGCCAGCAGCTTGCAGGGGTCGCCTTTGGACGAGCAGTACTTC. Protein product: CASSLQGSPLDEQYF.

The chain combines TRBV1 with TRBJ1-4. TRBV1 is termed a pseudogene. The CDR3 spans 13 residues. CDR3 coding DNA: TGCACCAGCAGCCAAGTCGCGTTGGAAAAACTGTTTTTT. It codes for CTSSQVALEKLFF.

V usage is TRBV12-5 and J usage is TRBJ2-2; D gene uncertain. CDR1 and CDR2 (germline): LGHNT, FRNRAP. The CDR3 spans 14 residues. V lost 2 bases and J lost 2, with 6 bases in between. The CDR3 sequence is CASGLQINTGELFF. The DNA for the CDR3 is TGTGCTAGTGGTTTGCAGATTAACACCGGGGAGCTGTTTTTT.

This rearrangement joins TRBV7-6 to TRBJ2-7; possibly TRBD2 for D (7 bases). Trimming cost V 0 bases and J 5 bases, with 17 bases left between them. This CDR3 is built from 16 residues. Germline V lookup: CDR1 SGHVS, CDR2 FNYEAQ. CDR3 protein: CASSLARGGGSNEQYF. The DNA of the CDR3 is TGTGCCAGCAGCTTAGCGCGAGGGGGGGGGTCCAACGAGCAGTACTTC.

The CDR3 sequence is CASSGLAGGLYEQYF. The CDR3 coding sequence is TGTGCCAGCAGCGGACTCGCGGGGGGGCTCTACGAGCAGTACTTC. The rearrangement uses TRBV7-2 and TRBJ2-7; 9 positions agree with TRBD2. V was pared by 5 bases and J by 3 bases, with 8 bases of the junction left unmatched. Germline CDR1 reads SGHTA; CDR2 reads FQGNSA. CDR3 length: 15 residues.

The rearrangement links TRBV6-1 to TRBJ1-3; possible D gene TRBD1, 5 bases. Per germline, CDR1 MNHNS and CDR2 SASEGT. CDR3 length equals 13 residues. Trimming cost V 2 bases and J 12 bases, with 14 bases left between them. This CDR3 reads CASSERGGRIIYF. The CDR3 DNA is TGTGCCAGCAGTGAAAGGGGTGGGAGGATCATATATTTT.

The genes are TRBV6-2 or TRBV6-3 and TRBJ2-3, with TRBD2 matching over 8 bases. There are 15 residues in the CDR3. Germline trimming cut 5 bases from V and 1 base from J; bases unmatched to any gene: 5. Looked up from germline, CDR1 is MNHEY and CDR2 is SVGEGT. CDR3 in DNA: TGTGCCAGCAGTACGGGGGGGTCGGGCACAGATACGCAGTATTTT. It specifies CASSTGGSGTDTQYF.